These T cell receptor beta chains were read from a single sample in a study of T cell changes during pregnancy in multiple sclerosis. Profiled with immunoSEQ multiplex PCR; TCRdb holds only in-frame clones, not every one. The data hold more than 55,000 clones, with roughly 91% observed a single time. Sample: peripheral blood, taken in the second trimester of pregnancy. These receptors were obtained from a female donor with multiple sclerosis, enrolled in a pregnancy study. Each CDR3 is given with its conserved first and last residue. The D gene is left open where the match is weak. Only some rows state a clone size, as once, few, many or a class for expanded clones.

V	J	D	size	DNA	CDR3
TRBV4-2	TRBJ2-3	.	.	TGTGCCAGCAGCCAAGTTTGGGGGCACACAGATACGCAGTATTTT	CASSQVWGHTDTQYF
TRBV7-3	TRBJ2-7	.	.	TGTGCCAGCAGCCAAGGGGGATACGAGCAGTACTTC	CASSQGGYEQYF
TRBV27	TRBJ2-4	.	few	TGTGCCAGCACCAGGGGAAACATTCAGTACTTC	CASTRGNIQYF
TRBV30	TRBJ2-1	.	.	TGTGCCTGTCGGGACTCAAAGGGGAGTGAGCAGTTCTTC	CACRDSKGSEQFF
TRBV27	TRBJ1-6	.	.	TGTGCCAGCAGTCCGTGGGGACTCCAACGCCGGTGGTCACCCCTCCACTTT	CASSPWGLQRRWSPLHF
TRBV2	TRBJ2-5	.	.	TGTGCCAGCAGTGTACAGGGGCGGGATGGGGCCCAGTACTTC	CASSVQGRDGAQYF
TRBV6-1	TRBJ1-1	.	once	TGTGCCTCCGGTAGATTTTTTGAAGCTTTCTTT	CASGRFFEAFF
TRBV5-1	TRBJ1-1	.	once	TGCGCCAGCAGCGAGAACAGCCCCACTGAAGCTTTCTTT	CASSENSPTEAFF
TRBV5-6	TRBJ2-3	TRBD1	.	TGTGCCAGCAGCTTCGGTTCTAGACAGGGGATGATAGATACGCAGTATTTT	CASSFGSRQGMIDTQYF
TRBV7-2	TRBJ1-1	.	.	TGTGCCAGCAGCTTATACGGTCCAAACACTGAAGCTTTCTTT	CASSLYGPNTEAFF
TRBV19	TRBJ2-7	TRBD1	.	TGTGCCACCCGTGGGACAGGGTCGTACGAGCAGTACTTC	CATRGTGSYEQYF
TRBV5-1	TRBJ1-1	.	.	TGCGCCAGCAGGAGGGATGACACTGAAGCTTTCTTT	CASRRDDTEAFF
TRBV9	TRBJ2-1	.	.	TGTGCCAGCAGCGTAGTAACTAGCAGCAGTGAGCAGTTCTTC	CASSVVTSSSEQFF
TRBV10-2	TRBJ2-2	.	.	TGCGCCAGCAGTGTGGGGCGGACAGTCGGGGAGCTGTTTTTT	CASSVGRTVGELFF
TRBV27	TRBJ2-7	.	.	TGTGCCACCATTGGGGAGGCCGGCTACGAGCAGTACTTC	CATIGEAGYEQYF
TRBV4-1	TRBJ2-1	.	once	TGCGCCAGCAGCCAAGTAGCGAGGAGCTCCTACAATGAGCAGTTCTTC	CASSQVARSSYNEQFF